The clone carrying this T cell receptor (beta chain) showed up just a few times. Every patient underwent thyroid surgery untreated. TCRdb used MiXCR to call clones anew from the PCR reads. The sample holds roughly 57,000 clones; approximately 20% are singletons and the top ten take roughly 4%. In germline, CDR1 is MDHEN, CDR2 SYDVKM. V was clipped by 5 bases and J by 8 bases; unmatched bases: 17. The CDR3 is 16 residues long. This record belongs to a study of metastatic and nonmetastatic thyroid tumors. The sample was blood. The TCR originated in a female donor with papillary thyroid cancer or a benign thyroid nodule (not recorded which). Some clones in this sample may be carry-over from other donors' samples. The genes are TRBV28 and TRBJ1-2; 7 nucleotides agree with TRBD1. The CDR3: CASSPPGGGQRDGYTF. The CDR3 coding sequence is TGTGCCAGCAGTCCCCCTGGCGGGGGACAGAGGGACGGCTACACCTTC.